These T cell receptor beta chains were read from a single sample in a study of cytomegalovirus exposure and HLA in healthy donors. Assay: immunoSEQ multiplex PCR; the TCRdb copy retains only in-frame clones and omits some. The sample has about 160,000 clones; under 90% are singletons. The sample taken for sequencing was PBMCs. Every receptor here comes from a male donor in good health and CMV-seronegative. CDR3s include the opening cysteine and the closing phenylalanine or tryptophan. The D gene is left open where the match is weak.

v_gene	d_gene	j_gene	CDR3aa	CDR3nt
TRBV18	TRBD1	TRBJ2-7	CASSDRTGGYEQYF	TGTGCCAGCTCAGACCGGACAGGGGGCTACGAGCAGTACTTC
TRBV11-3	-	TRBJ1-1	CASSFSSSEAFF	TGTGCCAGCAGCTTTTCCTCGTCTGAAGCTTTCTTT
TRBV28	TRBD2	TRBJ2-1	CASSFLSGRFSNEQFF	TGTGCCAGCAGCTTCCTGAGCGGGAGGTTCTCCAATGAGCAGTTCTTC
TRBV5-5	-	TRBJ2-7	CASSPANYEQYF	TGTGCCAGCAGCCCCGCGAACTACGAGCAGTACTTC
TRBV5-8	TRBD1	TRBJ1-5	CASSWEDRVQPQHF	TGTGCCAGCAGCTGGGAGGACAGGGTTCAGCCCCAGCATTTT
TRBV7-9	-	TRBJ2-7	CSSSLLALGRGYEQYF	TGTTCCAGCAGCTTATTGGCGTTGGGCAGGGGCTACGAGCAGTACTTC
TRBV4-3	TRBD2	TRBJ2-1	CASSQEGLAHNEQFF	TGCGCCAGCAGCCAAGAGGGACTAGCGCACAATGAGCAGTTCTTC
TRBV11-3	TRBD1	TRBJ2-1	CASSLGGTRGPSYNEQFF	TGTGCCAGCAGCTTAGGCGGGACCAGGGGGCCCTCCTACAATGAGCAGTTCTTC
TRBV5-4	-	TRBJ2-7	CASSLSGGTYEQYF	TGTGCCAGCAGCTTGTCAGGCGGGACCTACGAGCAGTACTTC
TRBV4-2	-	TRBJ2-1	CASSQDPGDNEQFF	TGTGCCAGCAGCCAAGATCCAGGGGACAATGAGCAGTTCTTC
TRBV5-6	TRBD1	TRBJ2-1	CASSFEGGGFEQFF	TGTGCCAGCAGCTTTGAAGGGGGCGGATTTGAGCAGTTCTTC
TRBV5-4	-	TRBJ2-7	CASSLGEAGWSSYEQYF	TGTGCCAGCAGCTTGGGCGAGGCGGGTTGGAGCTCCTACGAGCAGTACTTC
TRBV4-3	TRBD1	TRBJ2-2	CASSQDVVGATGGTGELFF	TGCGCCAGCAGCCAAGATGTGGTCGGGGCGACAGGGGGCACCGGGGAGCTGTTTTTT
TRBV29-1	TRBD2	TRBJ2-7	CSVQTSGYEQYF	TGCAGCGTCCAGACTAGCGGCTACGAGCAGTACTTC
TRBV2	-	TRBJ2-3	CASSDPAAVSTDTQYF	TGTGCCAGCAGTGATCCAGCGGCCGTTAGCACAGATACGCAGTATTTT
TRBV5-5	-	TRBJ1-6	CASSLTAAARRNSPLHF	TGTGCCAGCAGCCTCACCGCAGCGGCCAGGAGAAATTCACCCCTCCACTTT